The entry below describes one T cell receptor beta chain. There are 16 residues in the CDR3. Trimming removed 5 bases from V and 5 bases from J; junction bases left unmatched: 13. CDR1 is LNHDA and CDR2 is SQIVND in the germline V gene (reference sequence). These data originate in a study of blood T cell repertoires in COVID-19. Here immunoSEQ multiplex PCR was the method, and the copy in TCRdb shows in-frame clones only, minus some. The data hold 180,000 or so clones, with 85% to 90% observed a single time. The chain uses TRBV19 and TRBJ1-1; 8 bases are shared with TRBD1. The sample consisted of peripheral blood. This clonotype originated in a man aged 18 to 35 with acute or convalescent COVID-19. The CDR3 protein is CASSPLGQGFLTEAFF. Here the CDR3 DNA reads TGTGCCAGTAGTCCCCTCGGACAGGGTTTTTTGACTGAAGCTTTCTTT.